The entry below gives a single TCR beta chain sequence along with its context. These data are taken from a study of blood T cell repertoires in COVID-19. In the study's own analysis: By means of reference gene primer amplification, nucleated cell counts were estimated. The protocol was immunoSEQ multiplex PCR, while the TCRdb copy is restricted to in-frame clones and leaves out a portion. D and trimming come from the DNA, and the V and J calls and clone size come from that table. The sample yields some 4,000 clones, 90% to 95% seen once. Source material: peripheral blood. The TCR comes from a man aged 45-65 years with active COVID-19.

The CDR3 coding sequence is TGTGCCAGCAGTTACGGGGGGACTATTAATGAAAAACTGTTTTTT. Protein sequence: CASSYGGTINEKLFF. The chain couples TRBV6-6 to TRBJ1-4, with D tentatively TRBD1 (5 bases). V lost 2 bases and J 4 bases, leaving 11 bases between the germline ends. The germline gives CDR1 MNHNY, CDR2 SVGAGI (reference sequence). The length of the CDR3 is 15 residues.